These 2 T cell receptor beta chains share one sample of origin, sequenced in a study of blood T cell repertoires in COVID-19. Produced via immunoSEQ multiplex PCR; TCRdb's table is partial and in-frame only. Among roughly 380,000 clones listed, 81% were seen once. Sample: peripheral blood. All receptors come from a human donor with acute or convalescent COVID-19. The donor label of this sample is uncertain.

The genes are TRBV27 and TRBJ1-2; 10 bases are shared with TRBD1. The ends lost 2 bases at V and 6 bases at J; junction bases unmatched: 6. Germline V gives CDR1 MNHEY, CDR2 SMNVEV (reference sequence). The CDR3 runs to 15 residues. CDR3 sequence reads: CASSLRRDRGDGYTF. The CDR3 bases are TGTGCCAGCAGTTTACGCCGGGACAGGGGAGATGGCTACACCTTC.

The chain is built from TRBV5-1 and TRBJ1-3; D perhaps matches TRBD1 (5 bases). V lost 4 bases to trimming and J lost 2 bases, with 19 bases between them. In germline, CDR1 is SGHRS, CDR2 YFSETQ. The CDR3 totals 17 residues. This CDR3 reads CASSTSFGPGAGNTIYF. CDR3 coding DNA: TGCGCCAGCAGCACCTCCTTTGGGCCGGGGGCTGGAAACACCATATATTTT. Complete variable domain (other parts from reference TRBV5-1 and TRBJ1-3): KAGVTQTPRYLIKTRGQQVTLSCSPISGHRSVSWYQQTPGQGLQFLFEYFSETQRNKGNFPGRFSGRQFSNSRSEMNVSTLELGDSALYLCASSTSFGPGAGNTIYFGEGSWLTVV.